This passage covers 7 T cell receptor beta chains from one sample sequenced in a study of CD8 T cells in ankylosing spondylitis. TCRdb independently ran MiXCR on the 5' RACE reads; one entry per CDR3 protein. The sample has 200,000 to 300,000 distinct CDR3 sequences, around 32% seen once. The sequenced sample was blood, either unsorted or a sorted T cell fraction (not recorded which). Receptor source: a male donor with ankylosing spondylitis or in good health (not recorded which).

This chain uses TRBV18 with TRBJ2-2; the D gene is possibly TRBD2 (6 bases). The CDR3 is 15 residues long. Germline CDR1 is KGHSH and CDR2 is LQKENI. Between the trimmed V and J ends, which lost 1 base and 0 bases, there was a span of 6 bases. The CDR3 coding sequence is TGTGCCAGCTCACCACGCGGGGCGAACACCGGGGAGCTGTTTTTT. Its translation is CASSPRGANTGELFF.

This clonotype was picked up a small number of times. The V gene is TRBV5-1, the J gene TRBJ2-5, with D possibly TRBD1 on 6 matching bases. V dropped 3 bases and J dropped 5 bases, with 14 bases sitting between them. The CDR3 consists of 14 residues. Germline lookup yields CDR1 SGHRS and CDR2 YFSETQ. CDR3 amino acids: CASSWGRQGETQYF. Written as DNA, the CDR3 is TGCGCCAGCAGCTGGGGGCGCCAAGGGGAGACCCAGTACTTC.

The chain couples TRBV18 to TRBJ2-3, with D uncertain. V was trimmed by 2 bases and J by 3 bases, leaving 6 bases between them. This CDR3 comprises 13 residues. Germline lookup yields CDR1 KGHSH and CDR2 LQKENI. CDR3 bases: TGTGCCAGCTCACCAGGGGTGACAGATACGCAGTATTTT. This codes for CASSPGVTDTQYF.

V and J are TRBV9 and TRBJ2-1, with 8 bases lining up with TRBD2. The V gene's germline CDR1 is SGDLS and CDR2 YYNGEE. The CDR3 loop spans 15 amino acids. V gave up 5 bases and J gave up 4 bases; unmatched junction bases: 8. CDR3 in amino acids: CASSGRGGRYNEQFF. CDR3 bases: TGTGCCAGCAGTGGACGCGGGGGGCGTTACAATGAGCAGTTCTTC.

The genes are TRBV20-1 and TRBJ2-1; 14 bases are a match to TRBD2. The J segment lost 6 bases and the V segment lost 4 bases, leaving 2 bases of the junction unmatched. This CDR3 is built from 14 residues. The V gene's germline CDR1 is DFQATT and CDR2 SNEGSKA (reference sequence). CDR3 coding DNA: TGCAGTGCTAAGACTAGCGGGGGGGTCAATGAGCAGTTCTTC. Protein: CSAKTSGGVNEQFF.

The V and J genes are TRBV6-1 and TRBJ2-7; 10 bases match TRBD1. Trimming cost V 3 bases and J 3 bases; bases outside gene matches: 5. CDR1 and CDR2 (germline): MNHNS, SASEGT. This CDR3 region has 15 residues. CDR3 protein: CASSDSGTGVYEQYF. In DNA, the CDR3 is TGTGCCAGCAGTGATTCCGGGACAGGGGTCTACGAGCAGTACTTC.

A few counts support this clonotype. The chain employs TRBV20-1 and TRBJ1-4; 7 bases are a match to TRBD1. The CDR3 runs to 12 residues. Germline CDR1 is DFQATT and CDR2 is SNEGSKA (reference sequence). The V segment lost 6 bases and the J segment 8 bases; nucleotides outside the gene matches: 6. CDR3 nucleotide sequence: TGCAGTGCCCGCCCAGGGGGGGAAAAACTGTTTTTT. Protein: CSARPGGEKLFF.